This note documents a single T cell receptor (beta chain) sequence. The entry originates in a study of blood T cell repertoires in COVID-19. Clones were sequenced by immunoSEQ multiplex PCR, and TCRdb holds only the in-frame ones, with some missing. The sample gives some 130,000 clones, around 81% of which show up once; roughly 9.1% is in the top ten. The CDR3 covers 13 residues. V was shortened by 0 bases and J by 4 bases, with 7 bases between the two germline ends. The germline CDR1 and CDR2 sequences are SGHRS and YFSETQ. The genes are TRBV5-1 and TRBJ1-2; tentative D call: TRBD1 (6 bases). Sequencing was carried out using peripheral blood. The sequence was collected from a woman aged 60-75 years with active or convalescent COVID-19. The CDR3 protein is CASSLAGVYGYTF. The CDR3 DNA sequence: TGCGCCAGCAGCTTGGCAGGGGTCTATGGCTACACCTTC.